The 14 T cell receptor beta chains below were found in one sample sequenced in a study of T cells in Graves' hyperthyroidism and ophthalmopathy. Authors of the study amplified TCR beta CDR3 regions from RNA transcripts. The HTBI primer set drove a first-round RT-PCR of the TCR CDR3. Using its own MiXCR run on the multiplex PCR reads, TCRdb lists one record per CDR3 protein. The sample records hundreds of thousands of distinct CDR3 sequences, approximately 17% being singletons. The sample consisted of blood. The receptors were sampled from a woman in her late teens or twenties with Graves' ophthalmopathy.

This rearrangement joins TRBV19 to TRBJ2-1; D gene ambiguous. The CDR3 has 15 residues. Germline CDR1 is LNHDA and CDR2 is SQIVND (reference sequence). Trimming left V 4 bases short and J 0 bases short, with 10 bases between. CDR3 protein: CASSKDANSYNEQFF. CDR3 in DNA: TGTGCCAGTAGTAAAGACGCAAACTCCTACAATGAGCAGTTCTTC.

This clonotype was counted at least ten times. This chain links TRBV28 with TRBJ1-1; 9 nucleotides line up with TRBD1. CDR1 and CDR2 (germline): MDHEN, SYDVKM. CDR3 length equals 16 residues. The J segment lost 10 bases and the V segment lost 6 bases, leaving 18 bases of the junction unmatched. CDR3 sequence reads: CASSSIAGGQGYGAFF. DNA of the CDR3: TGTGCCAGCAGCTCGATAGCCGGGGGACAGGGTTACGGAGCTTTCTTT.

This chain links TRBV19 with TRBJ1-5; D not certain. The length of the CDR3 is 13 residues. In germline, CDR1 is LNHDA, CDR2 SQIVND (reference sequence). V lost 1 base to trimming and J lost 6 bases, with 7 bases between them. CDR3 in DNA: TGTGCCAGTAGTATAGGGAGTTTTCAGCCCCAGCATTTT. As protein: CASSIGSFQPQHF.

The chain combines TRBV20-1 with TRBJ2-5; 11 positions match TRBD2. CDR3 length: 14 amino acids. CDR1 and CDR2 from the germline V gene are DFQATT and SNEGSKA (reference sequence). CDR3 sequence reads: CSRLLAGEQETQYF. Written as DNA, the CDR3 is TGCAGCCGACTACTAGCGGGAGAACAAGAGACCCAGTACTTC.

This clonotype has just a few counts. J is TRBJ2-1 and V is TRBV9; D is possibly TRBD1 (5 bases). Trimming pared 0 bases from V and 6 bases from J, leaving 13 bases between. This CDR3 is 15 amino acids long. CDR1 is SGDLS and CDR2 is YYNGEE in the germline V gene. CDR3 sequence: CASSVGGAGGNEQFF. The DNA of the CDR3 is TGTGCCAGCAGCGTAGGTGGGGCTGGTGGCAATGAGCAGTTCTTC.

This clonotype was found a few times. The V call is TRBV29-1, the J call TRBJ2-7; D ambiguous. The germline V gene encodes CDR1 SQVTM and CDR2 ANQGSEA. Trimming removed 5 bases from V and 1 base from J, with 12 bases in between. The CDR3 extends over 13 amino acids. The CDR3 reads CSVFTQGSYEQYF. CDR3 in DNA: TGCAGCGTTTTCACGCAAGGGTCCTACGAGCAGTACTTC.

This clonotype was counted only a few times. The chain recombines TRBV2 with TRBJ2-1; 11 bases are a match to TRBD1. The CDR3 sequence is 15 residues long. Per germline, CDR1 SNHLY and CDR2 FYNNEI. Unmatched junction bases numbered 12, after V lost 8 bases and J lost 9 bases. As DNA, the CDR3 is TGTGCCAGCTGTAGGACAGGGGGCGTCAGAGGTGAGCAGTTCTTC. Its translation is CASCRTGGVRGEQFF.

This clonotype was counted many times. This sequence joins TRBV11-1 and TRBJ2-7; 7 bases line up with TRBD2. This CDR3 comprises 15 residues. Germline CDR1 SGHAT, CDR2 FQDESV (reference sequence). V lost 4 bases, J lost 5 bases, and 11 bases stayed unmatched. The CDR3 is CASSSTRTRFNEQYF. CDR3 sequence (DNA): TGTGCCAGCAGCTCCACCCGGACTAGGTTCAACGAGCAGTACTTC.

This clonotype was found a few times. V is TRBV27 and J is TRBJ2-2, with D tentatively TRBD2 (7 bases). V shed 6 bases and J shed 6 bases, with 14 bases lying between them. CDR1 is MNHEY and CDR2 is SMNVEV in the germline V gene (reference sequence). The CDR3 runs 14 residues. The DNA of the CDR3 is TGTGCCAGCAGCTACAAGGGGGGGGCCGGGGAGCTGTTTTTT. Protein product: CASSYKGGAGELFF.

Ten or more counts support this clonotype. The V gene is TRBV20-1, the J gene TRBJ1-4; TRBD1 aligns across 10 bases. J was trimmed by 7 bases and V by 6 bases; bases with no gene match: 8. CDR1 and CDR2 from the germline V gene are DFQATT and SNEGSKA (reference sequence). There are 14 residues in the CDR3. CDR3 sequence: CSAGQGGGSEKLFF. The CDR3 DNA reads TGCAGTGCAGGACAGGGGGGAGGTAGTGAAAAACTGTTTTTT.

CDR3: CASSLVVGLLNYGYTF. CDR3 nucleotides: TGTGCCAGCAGCTTAGTAGTAGGACTCCTTAACTATGGCTACACCTTC. The V and J genes are TRBV7-2 and TRBJ1-2; D gene uncertain. V was shortened by 1 base and J by 1 base, with 13 bases between the two germline ends. Germline assignment: CDR1 SGHTA and CDR2 FQGNSA. The CDR3 is 16 residues long.

This clonotype was counted between two and nine times. The chain couples TRBV6-5 to TRBJ2-1, with 7 positions matching TRBD2. CDR1 MNHEY and CDR2 SVGAGI come from the germline V gene. Unmatched junction bases numbered 8, after V lost 2 bases and J lost 7 bases. The length of the CDR3 is 15 residues. In DNA, the CDR3 is TGTGCCAGCAGTTACGGGGGGGACGGAGGGAATGAGCAGTTCTTC. Translation gives CASSYGGDGGNEQFF.

This clonotype has at least ten counts. The chain employs TRBV7-9 and TRBJ1-1; unclear D gene. V shed 5 bases and J shed 3 bases, with 19 bases lying between them. CDR1 is SEHNR and CDR2 is FQNEAQ in the germline V gene (reference sequence). The CDR3 extends over 16 amino acids. CDR3 in DNA: TGTGCCAGCAGCCGACCTGGAACGGGCGTCGACACTGAAGCTTTCTTT. It specifies CASSRPGTGVDTEAFF.

This clonotype has a count of ten or more. The rearrangement uses TRBV7-9 and TRBJ2-5; D unclear. The CDR3 has 14 residues. Germline V gene lookup returns CDR1 SEHNR and CDR2 FQNEAQ (reference sequence). The V and J ends lost 0 bases and 1 base respectively, with 6 bases between them. The CDR3 sequence is CASSLAASQETQYF. The CDR3 DNA is TGTGCCAGCAGCTTAGCGGCAAGCCAAGAGACCCAGTACTTC.